This T cell receptor beta chain originates from a study of T cell responses to AZD1222 COVID-19 vaccine. Whole-study findings and limits: Baseline serostatus was positive in only a handful of AZD1222 recipients. Mostly white British, mostly female donors; authors suggested clonal diversity may be underestimated. Regions 160-218 and 743-854 held dominance among vaccine-associated CD4 TCRs, which spanned spike.

Germline lookup yields CDR1 GTSNPN and CDR2 SVGIG (reference sequence). This CDR3 has 12 residues. Produced via immunoSEQ multiplex PCR; TCRdb's table is partial and in-frame only. The table lists 95,000 to 150,000 clones, approximately 84% of them singletons, with around 9.4% in the top ten. To note about this clone: Its cognate antigen is unknown.

The chain has TRBV30 and TRBJ1-2; weak D call: TRBD1 (5 bases). Sequencing used peripheral blood, obtained on day 0 of AZD1222 vaccination. This TCR came from an adult in good health. The CDR3, as DNA: TGTGCTGCCGCTCGGGGGTTGTATGGCTACACCTTC. It specifies CAAARGLYGYTF. Complete variable domain (other parts from reference TRBV30 and TRBJ1-2): SQTIHQWPATLVQPVGSPLSLECTVEGTSNPNLYWYRQAAGRGLQLLFYSVGIGQISSEVPQNLSASRPQDRQFILSSKKLLLSDSGFYLCAAARGLYGYTFGSGTRLTVV.